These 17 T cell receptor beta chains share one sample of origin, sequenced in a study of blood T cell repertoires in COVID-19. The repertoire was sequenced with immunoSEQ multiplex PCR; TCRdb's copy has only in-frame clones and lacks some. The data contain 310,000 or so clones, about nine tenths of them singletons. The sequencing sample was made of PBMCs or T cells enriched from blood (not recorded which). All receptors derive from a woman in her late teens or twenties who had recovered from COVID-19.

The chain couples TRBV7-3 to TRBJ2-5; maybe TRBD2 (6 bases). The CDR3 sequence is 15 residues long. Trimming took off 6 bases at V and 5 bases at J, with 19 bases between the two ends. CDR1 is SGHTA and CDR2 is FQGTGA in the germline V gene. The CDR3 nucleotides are TGTGCCAGCAGGTCCGGGACTTTTGAGCGGGAGACCCAGTACTTC. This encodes CASRSGTFERETQYF.

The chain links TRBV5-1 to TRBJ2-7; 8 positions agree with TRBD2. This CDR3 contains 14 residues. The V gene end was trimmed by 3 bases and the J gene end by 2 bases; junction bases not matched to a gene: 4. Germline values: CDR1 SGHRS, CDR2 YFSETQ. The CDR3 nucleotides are TGCGCCAGCAGCTGGGGACTAGGTCCCTACGAGCAGTACTTC. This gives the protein CASSWGLGPYEQYF.

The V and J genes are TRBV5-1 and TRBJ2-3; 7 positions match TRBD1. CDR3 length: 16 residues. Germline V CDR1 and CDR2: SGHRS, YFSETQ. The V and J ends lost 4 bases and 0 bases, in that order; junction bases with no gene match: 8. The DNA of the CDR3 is TGCGCCAGCAGCACGGGACGGGACAGTAGCACAGATACGCAGTATTTT. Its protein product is CASSTGRDSSTDTQYF.

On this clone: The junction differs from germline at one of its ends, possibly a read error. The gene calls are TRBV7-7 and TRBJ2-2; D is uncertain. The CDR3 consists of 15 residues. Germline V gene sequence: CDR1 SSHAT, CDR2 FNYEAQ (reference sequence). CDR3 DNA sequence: TGTGCTAGCAGCTTACTCCTCCCCGGCACCGGGGAGCTGTTTTTT. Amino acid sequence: CASSLLLPGTGELFF.

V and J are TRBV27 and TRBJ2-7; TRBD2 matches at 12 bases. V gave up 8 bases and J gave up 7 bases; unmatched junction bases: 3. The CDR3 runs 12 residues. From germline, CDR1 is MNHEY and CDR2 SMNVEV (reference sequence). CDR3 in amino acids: CASSLAGGEQYF. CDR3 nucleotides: TGTGCCAGCTCCCTAGCGGGAGGGGAGCAGTACTTC.

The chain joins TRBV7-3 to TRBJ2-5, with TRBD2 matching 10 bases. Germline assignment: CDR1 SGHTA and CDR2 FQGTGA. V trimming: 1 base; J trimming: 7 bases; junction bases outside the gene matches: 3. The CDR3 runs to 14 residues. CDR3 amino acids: CASSLMASGGTQYF. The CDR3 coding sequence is TGTGCCAGCAGCTTAATGGCTAGCGGGGGGACCCAGTACTTC.

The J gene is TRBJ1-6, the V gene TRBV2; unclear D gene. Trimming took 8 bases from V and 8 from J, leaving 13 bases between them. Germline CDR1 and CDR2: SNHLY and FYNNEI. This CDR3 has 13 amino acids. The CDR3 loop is CASCSSVDSPLHF. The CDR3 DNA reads TGTGCCAGCTGCTCTTCGGTTGATTCACCCCTCCACTTT.

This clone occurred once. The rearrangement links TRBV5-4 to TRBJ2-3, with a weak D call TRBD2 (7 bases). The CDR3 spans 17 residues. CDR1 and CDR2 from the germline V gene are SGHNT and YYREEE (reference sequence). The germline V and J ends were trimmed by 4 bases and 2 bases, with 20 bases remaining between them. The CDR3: CASSPEGGGGPTDTQYF. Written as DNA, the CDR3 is TGTGCCAGCAGCCCGGAGGGAGGCGGGGGCCCCACAGATACGCAGTATTTT.

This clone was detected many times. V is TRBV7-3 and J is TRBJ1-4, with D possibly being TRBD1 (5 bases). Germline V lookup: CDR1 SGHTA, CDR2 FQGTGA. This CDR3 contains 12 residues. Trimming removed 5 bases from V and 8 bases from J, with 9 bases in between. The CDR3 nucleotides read TGTGCCAGCAGCCCCGGGGGGGAAAAACTGTTTTTT. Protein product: CASSPGGEKLFF.

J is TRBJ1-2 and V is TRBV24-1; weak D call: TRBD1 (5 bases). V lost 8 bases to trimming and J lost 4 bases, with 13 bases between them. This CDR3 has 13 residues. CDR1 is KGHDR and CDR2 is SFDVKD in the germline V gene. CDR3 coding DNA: TGTGCCACCAAGACCCAACAGGTCTATGGCTACACCTTC. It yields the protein CATKTQQVYGYTF.

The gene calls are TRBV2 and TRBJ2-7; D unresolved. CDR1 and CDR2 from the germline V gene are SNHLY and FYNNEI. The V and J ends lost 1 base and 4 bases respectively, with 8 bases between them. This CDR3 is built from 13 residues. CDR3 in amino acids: CASSEGHLYEQYF. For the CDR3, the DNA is TGTGCCAGCAGTGAAGGACACCTTTACGAGCAGTACTTC.

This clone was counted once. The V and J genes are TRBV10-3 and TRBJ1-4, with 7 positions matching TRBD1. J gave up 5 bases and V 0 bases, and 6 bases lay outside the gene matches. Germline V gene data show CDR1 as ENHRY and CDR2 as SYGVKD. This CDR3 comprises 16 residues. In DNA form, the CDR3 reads TGTGCCATCAGTGAGTCTACCGGCAGGGGGAATGAAAAACTGTTTTTT. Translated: CAISESTGRGNEKLFF.

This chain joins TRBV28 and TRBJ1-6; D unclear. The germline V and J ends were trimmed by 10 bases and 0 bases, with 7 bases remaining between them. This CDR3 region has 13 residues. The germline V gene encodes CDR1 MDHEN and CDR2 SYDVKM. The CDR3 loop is CATESSYNSPLHF. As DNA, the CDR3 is TGTGCCACCGAGAGCTCCTATAATTCACCCCTCCACTTT.

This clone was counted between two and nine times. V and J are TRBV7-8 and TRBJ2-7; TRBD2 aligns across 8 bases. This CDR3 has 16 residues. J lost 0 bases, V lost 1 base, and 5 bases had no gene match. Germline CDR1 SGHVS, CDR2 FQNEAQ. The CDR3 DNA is TGTGCCAGCAGCTTAGGATCAAGCGGGAGCTCCTACGAGCAGTACTTC. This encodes CASSLGSSGSSYEQYF.

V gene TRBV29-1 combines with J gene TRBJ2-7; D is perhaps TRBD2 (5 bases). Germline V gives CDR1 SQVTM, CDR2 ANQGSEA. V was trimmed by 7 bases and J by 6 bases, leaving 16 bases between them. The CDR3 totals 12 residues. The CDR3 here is CSGTKGEGEQYF. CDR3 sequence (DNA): TGCAGCGGTACGAAGGGCGAGGGCGAGCAGTACTTC.

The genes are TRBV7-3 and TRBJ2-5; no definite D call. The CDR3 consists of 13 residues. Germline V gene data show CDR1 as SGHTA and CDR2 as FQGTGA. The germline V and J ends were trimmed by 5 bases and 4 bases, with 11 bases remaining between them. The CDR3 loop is CASSLSPRETQYF. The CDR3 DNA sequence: TGTGCCAGCAGCCTCTCCCCTCGAGAGACCCAGTACTTC.

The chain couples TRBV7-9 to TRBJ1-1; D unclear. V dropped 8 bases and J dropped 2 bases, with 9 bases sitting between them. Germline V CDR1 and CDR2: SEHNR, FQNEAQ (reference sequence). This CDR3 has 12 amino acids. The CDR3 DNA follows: TGTGCCAGCGAACGGGGTAACACTGAAGCTTTCTTT. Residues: CASERGNTEAFF.